What follows describes a single T cell receptor beta chain. Its antigen is unidentified. The source of the sample is a study of cytomegalovirus exposure and HLA in healthy donors. Study observations and caveats: Another analysis was done later, and it associated roughly 15,000 TCR beta sequences with HLA alleles at 0.05 false discovery rate.

The PCR was carried out with 60 Vbeta primers and 13 Jbeta primers. Sequencing used immunoSEQ multiplex PCR; TCRdb keeps in-frame clones, though not all of them. The table shows roughly 100,000 clones, with roughly 80% occurring only once. The CDR3 contains 11 residues. Germline values: CDR1 DFQATT, CDR2 SNEGSKA (reference sequence). V was trimmed by 4 bases and J by 11 bases, leaving 14 bases between them. The sequenced sample was PBMCs. J is TRBJ1-1 and V is TRBV20-1; TRBD1 is a possible D gene (5 bases). The sequence derives from a middle-aged man in good health and CMV-seronegative. Here the CDR3 DNA reads TGCAGTGCTACTCCCGTACGGGGGGCTTTCTTT. This sequence encodes CSATPVRGAFF.